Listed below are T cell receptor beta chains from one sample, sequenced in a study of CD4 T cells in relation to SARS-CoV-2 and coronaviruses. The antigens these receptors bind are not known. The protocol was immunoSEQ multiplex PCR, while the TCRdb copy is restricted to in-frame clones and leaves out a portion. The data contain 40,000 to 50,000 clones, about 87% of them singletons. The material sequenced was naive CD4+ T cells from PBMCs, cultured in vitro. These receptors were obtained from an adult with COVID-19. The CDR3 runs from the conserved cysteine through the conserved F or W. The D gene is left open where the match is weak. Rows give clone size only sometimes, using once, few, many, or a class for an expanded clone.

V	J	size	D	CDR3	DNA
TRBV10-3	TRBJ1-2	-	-	CAISEYVGRNYGYTF	TGTGCCATCAGTGAGTACGTTGGCAGGAACTATGGCTACACCTTC
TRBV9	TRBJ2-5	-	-	CASSVAISEETQYF	TGTGCCAGCAGCGTAGCTATCTCCGAAGAGACCCAGTACTTC
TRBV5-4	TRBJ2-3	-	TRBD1	CASSLRDRSADTQYF	TGTGCCAGCAGCCTACGGGACAGATCTGCAGATACGCAGTATTTT
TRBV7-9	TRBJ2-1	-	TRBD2	CASSPRLAGSGNNEQFF	TGTGCCAGCAGCCCACGACTAGCGGGATCCGGAAACAATGAGCAGTTCTTC
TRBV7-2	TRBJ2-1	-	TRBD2	CASSPVGVAGTHYNEQFF	TGTGCCAGCAGCCCGGTAGGGGTAGCGGGAACCCACTACAATGAGCAGTTCTTC
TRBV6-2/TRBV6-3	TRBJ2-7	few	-	CASSFNGLLRDEQYF	TGTGCCAGCAGTTTCAATGGACTGCTCAGGGACGAGCAGTACTTC
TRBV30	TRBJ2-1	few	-	CAWSVDRLGLF	TGTGCCTGGAGTGTAGATAGACTGGGGCTCTTC
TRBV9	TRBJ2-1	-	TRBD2	CASSVGLASYNEQFF	TGTGCCAGCAGCGTAGGACTAGCGTCCTACAATGAGCAGTTCTTC
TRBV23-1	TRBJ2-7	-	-	CASSQTYRYHYEQYF	TGCGCCAGCAGTCAGACTTACAGGTACCACTACGAGCAGTACTTC
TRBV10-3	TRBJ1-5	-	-	CAISEGQRNQPQHF	TGTGCCATCAGTGAGGGACAGAGAAATCAGCCCCAGCATTTT
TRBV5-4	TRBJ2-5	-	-	CASTPESRETQYF	TGTGCCAGCACCCCCGAGAGTAGGGAGACCCAGTACTTC
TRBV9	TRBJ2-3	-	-	CASSVALLATDTQYF	TGTGCCAGCAGCGTAGCCTTACTAGCCACAGATACGCAGTATTTT
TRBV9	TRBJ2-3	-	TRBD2	CASSYRGGWEDTQYF	TGTGCCAGCAGCTACCGCGGGGGATGGGAAGATACGCAGTATTTT
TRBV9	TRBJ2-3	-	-	CASSSQGSRLEDTQYF	TGTGCCAGCAGCTCACAGGGCTCTCGACTTGAAGATACGCAGTATTTT
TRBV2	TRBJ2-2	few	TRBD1	CASSPTGGEYSGELFF	TGTGCCAGCAGTCCAACAGGGGGCGAATATTCCGGGGAGCTGTTTTTT
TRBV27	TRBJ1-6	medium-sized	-	CASRRRLINSPLHF	TGTGCCAGCAGAAGGCGACTGATTAATTCACCCCTCCACTTT
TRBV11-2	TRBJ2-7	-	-	CASSLLGSWEPYEQYF	TGTGCCAGCAGCTTACTGGGAAGTTGGGAACCCTACGAGCAGTACTTC
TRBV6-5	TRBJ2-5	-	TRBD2	CASRTGTSGGETQYF	TGTGCCAGCAGGACCGGGACTAGCGGGGGAGAGACCCAGTACTTC
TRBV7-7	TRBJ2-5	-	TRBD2	CASSRSGEQETQYF	TGTGCCAGCAGTCGGAGCGGGGAACAAGAGACCCAGTACTTC
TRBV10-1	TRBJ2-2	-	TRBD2	CASRLAGDTGELFF	TGCGCCAGCAGACTAGCGGGAGACACCGGGGAGCTGTTTTTT
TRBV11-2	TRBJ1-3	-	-	CASSPTSSSGNTIYF	TGTGCCAGCAGCCCGACGAGTAGCTCTGGAAACACCATATATTTT
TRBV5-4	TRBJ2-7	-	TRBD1	CASSLAGGGYEQYF	TGTGCCAGCAGCTTGGCAGGGGGCGGATACGAGCAGTACTTC
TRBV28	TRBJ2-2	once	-	CASSLFRVNTGELFF	TGTGCCAGCAGTTTATTCAGGGTTAACACCGGGGAGCTGTTTTTT
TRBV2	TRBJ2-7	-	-	CASSEGRAGNFYEQYF	TGTGCCAGCAGTGAAGGTCGGGCAGGGAATTTCTACGAGCAGTACTTC
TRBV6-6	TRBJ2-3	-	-	CASSPDRERGDTQYF	TGTGCCAGCAGCCCTGATCGGGAGAGAGGAGATACGCAGTATTTT
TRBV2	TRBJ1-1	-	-	CASRERGMRAFF	TGTGCCAGCAGGGAAAGGGGTATGAGGGCTTTCTTT
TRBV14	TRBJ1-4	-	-	CASSQLGPTGFNEKLFF	TGTGCCAGCAGCCAGCTGGGACCGACTGGCTTCAATGAAAAACTGTTTTTT
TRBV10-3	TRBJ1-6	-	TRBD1	CAISGTGSDNSPLHF	TGTGCCATCAGCGGGACAGGGAGTGATAATTCACCCCTCCACTTT
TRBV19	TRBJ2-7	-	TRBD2	CASSVAGAYEQYF	TGTGCCAGTAGTGTAGCGGGAGCCTACGAGCAGTACTTC
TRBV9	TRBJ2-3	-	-	CASSVPGMDTQYF	TGTGCCAGCAGCGTGCCAGGGATGGATACGCAGTATTTT
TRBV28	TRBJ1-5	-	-	CASSFIRQGYQPQHF	TGTGCCAGCAGTTTTATACGGCAGGGATATCAGCCCCAGCATTTT
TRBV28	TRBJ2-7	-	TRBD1	CASSLYRGSSYEQYF	TGTGCCAGCAGTCTTTACAGGGGGAGCTCCTACGAGCAGTACTTC
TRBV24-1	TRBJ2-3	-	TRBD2	CATSGGLAASTDTQYF	TGTGCCACCAGTGGGGGACTAGCTGCTAGCACAGATACGCAGTATTTT
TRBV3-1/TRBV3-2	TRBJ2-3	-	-	CASSTTPTWRYTQYF	TGTGCCAGCAGCACCACACCGACCTGGAGGTATACGCAGTATTTT
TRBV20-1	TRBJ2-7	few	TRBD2	CSASLNSGNYEQYF	TGCAGTGCTAGTTTGAATAGCGGGAACTACGAGCAGTACTTC
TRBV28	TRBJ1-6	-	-	CASIDRVHYNSPLHF	TGTGCCAGCATCGACCGGGTTCACTATAATTCACCCCTCCACTTT
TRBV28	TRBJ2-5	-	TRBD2	CASSSPFRASGRSYQETQYF	TGTGCCAGCAGTTCCCCCTTCCGGGCTAGCGGGAGGTCGTACCAAGAGACCCAGTACTTC
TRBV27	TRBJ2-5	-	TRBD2	CASSSVGRAVQETQYF	TGTGCCAGCAGCTCAGTCGGGAGGGCCGTCCAAGAGACCCAGTACTTC
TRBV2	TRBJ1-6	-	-	CASGSRAESPLHF	TGTGCCAGCGGGTCCCGGGCCGAGTCACCCCTCCACTTT